Shown below are 27 T cell receptor beta chains from a single sample sequenced in a study of T-cell memory formation after mild COVID-19. MiXCR, applied by TCRdb to the 5' RACE reads, yields one record per CDR3 protein. Altogether 250,000 to 350,000 distinct CDR3 sequences are present, approximately 19% being singletons, with the ten largest covering around a fifth. Sequencing was done on a sample of PBMCs or a T cell subset sorted from them (not recorded which). The source is a man younger than 35 who had mild COVID-19 (a few samples of this study predate the infection). Cell type and time point are not known.

The rearrangement joins TRBV7-3 to TRBJ1-1; 8 nucleotides match TRBD1. The trim removed 2 bases at V and 0 bases at J, leaving 2 bases unmatched. Germline values: CDR1 SGHTA, CDR2 FQGTGA. The CDR3 contains 15 residues. This CDR3 reads CASSLQGALNTEAFF. CDR3 DNA sequence: TGTGCCAGCAGCTTACAGGGGGCTTTGAACACTGAAGCTTTCTTT.

The genes are TRBV3-1 and TRBJ2-1; 8 bases agree with TRBD1. The junction had 4 bases not matched to a gene; V was cut back by 5 bases and J by 4 bases. Germline V gives CDR1 LGHDT, CDR2 YNNKEL (reference sequence). The CDR3 is 14 amino acids. CDR3 bases: TGTGCCAGCAGCGGGACAGGCCTATACAATGAGCAGTTCTTC. Translating gives CASSGTGLYNEQFF.

V usage is TRBV28 and J usage is TRBJ2-1; D is ambiguous. The CDR3 sequence is 12 residues long. The germline V and J ends were trimmed by 3 bases and 8 bases, with 8 bases remaining between them. Germline-derived CDR1 and CDR2 are MDHEN and SYDVKM. The CDR3 reads CASSLPPDEQFF. CDR3 coding DNA: TGTGCCAGCAGTTTGCCCCCCGATGAGCAGTTCTTC. Full variable domain (remainder filled in from reference TRBV28 and TRBJ2-1): DVKVTQSSRYLVKRTGEKVFLECVQDMDHENMFWYRQDPGLGLRLIYFSYDVKMKEKGDIPEGYSVSREKKERFSLILESASTNQTSMYLCASSLPPDEQFFGPGTRLTVL.

This clonotype has a handful of counts. The chain joins TRBV6-2 or TRBV6-3 to TRBJ1-1; no firm D call. The CDR3 extends over 13 amino acids. Germline-derived CDR1 and CDR2 are MNHEY and SVGEGT. The V end was cut by 2 bases, the J end by 6 bases, with 10 bases between. CDR3 in amino acids: CASSYDPTSEAFF. The CDR3 nucleotides are TGTGCCAGCAGTTACGATCCGACTTCTGAAGCTTTCTTT.

This clonotype has just a few counts. The chain recombines TRBV5-1 with TRBJ1-3; 7 bases are a match to TRBD1. With 3 bases clipped from V and 1 base from J, the junction kept 4 bases outside the gene matches. The germline gives CDR1 SGHRS, CDR2 YFSETQ. The CDR3 is 15 residues long. CDR3 coding DNA: TGCGCCAGCAGCTCCGACAGGGTTTCTGGAAACACCATATATTTT. This translates into CASSSDRVSGNTIYF.

The CDR3 nucleotides read TGTGCCAGCGGTAGCGGGGGTGTCTCCTACAATGAGCAGTTCTTC. Protein: CASGSGGVSYNEQFF. The V and J genes are TRBV6-6 and TRBJ2-1; TRBD2 agrees at 9 bases. The germline V gene has CDR1 MNHNY and CDR2 SVGAGI (reference sequence). The CDR3 consists of 15 residues. Unmatched junction bases numbered 5, after V lost 8 bases and J lost 0 bases.

This clonotype came up a few times. The chain is built from TRBV29-1 and TRBJ2-3; D possibly matches TRBD1 or TRBD2 (5 bases each). Germline V gene lookup returns CDR1 SQVTM and CDR2 ANQGSEA. The CDR3 consists of 17 residues. V gave up 7 bases and J gave up 0 bases, with 23 bases separating them. Here the CDR3 DNA reads TGCAGCGCCGGGACGTTAAAAGAGGGTCCTAGCACAGATACGCAGTATTTT. Translation gives CSAGTLKEGPSTDTQYF.

The sample holds a few counts of this clonotype. This chain links TRBV4-1 with TRBJ2-1; possibly TRBD1 or TRBD2 for D (5 bases each). Trimming stripped 6 bases from V and 0 bases from J, with 12 bases between. The CDR3 extends over 15 amino acids. Germline V gives CDR1 MGHRA, CDR2 YSYEKL. The CDR3 sequence is CASRQAGSSYNEQFF. The CDR3 DNA sequence: TGCGCCAGCAGACAGGCAGGGAGCTCCTACAATGAGCAGTTCTTC.

V is TRBV20-1 and J is TRBJ1-2; no reliable D call. The CDR3 has 13 residues. V was cut by 6 bases and J by 3 bases, with 14 bases left in between. The germline CDR1 and CDR2 sequences are DFQATT and SNEGSKA (reference sequence). For the CDR3, the DNA is TGCAGTGCAAAAGCCCCCGGGTACTATGGCTACACCTTC. Its protein is CSAKAPGYYGYTF.

The chain couples TRBV6-2 or TRBV6-3 to TRBJ2-7, with D tentatively TRBD1 (6 bases). V gave up 2 bases and J gave up 4 bases, with 12 bases separating them. This CDR3 region has 14 residues. Germline V gene lookup returns CDR1 MNHEY and CDR2 SVGEGT. The CDR3 region has the DNA TGTGCCAGCAGTTACGGCCTGCAGGGGTACGAGCAGTACGTC. This sequence encodes CASSYGLQGYEQYV.

The J gene is TRBJ2-1, the V gene TRBV6-5, with unresolved D. The CDR3 contains 11 residues. V lost 4 bases to trimming and J lost 7 bases, with 5 bases between them. Germline CDR1 is MNHEY and CDR2 is SVGAGI. The CDR3 DNA reads TGTGCCAGCAGTTGGATGAATGAGCAGTTCTTC. Encoded protein: CASSWMNEQFF.

This clonotype was seen only a few times. The chain uses TRBV7-9 and TRBJ2-5; TRBD1 might be the D (5 bases). The ends were cut back, 2 bases at V and 4 bases at J, with 8 bases in the middle. The germline CDR1 and CDR2 sequences are SEHNR and FQNEAQ (reference sequence). The CDR3 sequence is 13 residues long. CDR3 nucleotides: TGTGCCAGCAGCTTACCAGGGCTAGAGACCCAGTACTTC. As protein: CASSLPGLETQYF. Supplemented by reference TRBV7-9 and TRBJ2-5, the full variable domain reads DTGVSQNPRHKITKRGQNVTFRCDPISEHNRLYWYRQTLGQGPEFLTYFQNEAQLEKSRLLSDRFSAERPKGSFSTLEIQRTEQGDSAMYLCASSLPGLETQYFGPGTRLLVL.

The genes are TRBV9 and TRBJ1-5; D not resolved. CDR3 length equals 14 residues. The V gene's germline CDR1 is SGDLS and CDR2 YYNGEE. V was trimmed by 3 bases and J by 6 bases, leaving 13 bases between them. The CDR3 DNA reads TGTGCCAGCAGCGCCCGTGGTGTGAGTCAGCCCCAGCATTTT. This encodes CASSARGVSQPQHF.

This chain links TRBV20-1 with TRBJ2-3; D gene ambiguous. Germline CDR1 is DFQATT and CDR2 is SNEGSKA (reference sequence). The CDR3 is made up of 14 amino acids. Trimming took off 6 bases at V and 6 bases at J, with 19 bases between the two ends. This CDR3 reads CSATSPTVADTQYF. CDR3 nucleotides: TGCAGTGCCACCTCCCCCACTGTCGCGGATACGCAGTATTTT.

The V gene is TRBV6-1, the J gene TRBJ2-6; D ambiguous. The germline V gene has CDR1 MNHNS and CDR2 SASEGT. V was clipped by 11 bases and J by 1 base, with 9 bases between them. The CDR3 sequence is 13 residues long. DNA for the CDR3: TGTGCCTCAGACATTTCTGGGGCCAACGTCCTGACTTTC. Its translation: CASDISGANVLTF.

This clonotype was counted only a few times. The V and J genes are TRBV9 and TRBJ1-4, with unresolved D. The length of the CDR3 is 16 residues. Germline assignment: CDR1 SGDLS and CDR2 YYNGEE. Trimming took off 4 bases at V and 2 bases at J, with 15 bases between the two ends. CDR3 DNA sequence: TGTGCCAGCAGCCCCGAGGGTTTTTCGACTAATGAAAAACTGTTTTTT. Its protein is CASSPEGFSTNEKLFF.

J is TRBJ2-5 and V is TRBV20-1, with 7 bases that match TRBD2. This CDR3 has 14 amino acids. The junction had 11 bases not matched to a gene; V was cut back by 6 bases and J by 4 bases. CDR1 and CDR2 from the germline V gene are DFQATT and SNEGSKA (reference sequence). CDR3 residues: CSARSGAVGETQYF. The CDR3 DNA reads TGCAGTGCAAGGAGCGGGGCCGTCGGAGAGACCCAGTACTTC.

This sequence joins TRBV5-1 and TRBJ2-1, with a possible D match to TRBD1 (5 bases). V dropped 0 bases and J dropped 0 bases, with 10 bases sitting between them. The CDR3 runs 16 residues. Germline CDR1 reads SGHRS; CDR2 reads YFSETQ. The CDR3 nucleotides read TGCGCCAGCAGCTTGGACAGGCAGAGCTCCTACAATGAGCAGTTCTTC. It yields the protein CASSLDRQSSYNEQFF. Drawing the rest from reference TRBV5-1 and TRBJ2-1, the complete variable domain is KAGVTQTPRYLIKTRGQQVTLSCSPISGHRSVSWYQQTPGQGLQFLFEYFSETQRNKGNFPGRFSGRQFSNSRSEMNVSTLELGDSALYLCASSLDRQSSYNEQFFGPGTRLTVL.

V gene TRBV14 combines with J gene TRBJ2-4, with a weak D call TRBD2 (5 bases). The germline gives CDR1 SGHDN, CDR2 FVKESK. The CDR3 is made up of 13 amino acids. V was trimmed by 4 bases and J by 4 bases, leaving 8 bases between them. CDR3 sequence reads: CASSRSGKNIQYF. CDR3 bases: TGTGCCAGCAGCCGTTCGGGGAAAAACATTCAGTACTTC.

This clonotype was counted only a few times. The chain joins TRBV7-3 to TRBJ1-2; D gene uncertain. V shed 3 bases and J shed 5 bases, with 7 bases lying between them. Germline assignment: CDR1 SGHTA and CDR2 FQGTGA. CDR3 length: 12 residues. CDR3 sequence reads: CASSFNGYGYTF. CDR3 nucleotide sequence: TGTGCCAGCAGCTTCAACGGTTATGGCTACACCTTC.

This clonotype was seen a handful of times. The CDR3 loop is CANRTPGYTF. In DNA form, the CDR3 reads TGTGCCAACCGGACGCCTGGCTACACCTTC. V is TRBV12-3 or TRBV12-4 and J is TRBJ1-2, with D hard to call. This CDR3 region has 10 residues. V was shortened by 10 bases and J by 7 bases, with 10 bases between the two germline ends.

The V gene is TRBV7-2, the J gene TRBJ2-5, with D hard to call. Trimming removed 1 base from V and 7 bases from J, with 16 bases in between. Germline assignment: CDR1 SGHTA and CDR2 FQGNSA. The CDR3 consists of 15 residues. CDR3 loop: CASSLDPVEKWTQYF. The CDR3 DNA is TGTGCCAGCAGCTTAGATCCGGTAGAGAAATGGACCCAGTACTTC. The full variable domain, its missing parts supplied by reference TRBV7-2 and TRBJ2-5, is GAGVSQSPSNKVTEKGKDVELRCDPISGHTALYWYRQSLGQGLEFLIYFQGNSAPDKSGLPSDRFSAERTGGSVSTLTIQRTQQEDSAVYLCASSLDPVEKWTQYFGPGTRLLVL.

This clonotype has only a few counts. The chain is built from TRBV7-9 and TRBJ2-7; D is unresolved. Deletions cut 8 bases from V and 3 bases from J, with 20 bases between. The CDR3 runs 15 residues. CDR1 SEHNR and CDR2 FQNEAQ come from the germline V gene (reference sequence). As DNA, the CDR3 is TGTGCCAGCCGACCCATAAATGGGGTAGGCTACGAGCAGTACGTC. Protein: CASRPINGVGYEQYV.

This clonotype was counted a few times. CDR3 protein: CASSYIRGTKNIQYF. The CDR3 region has the DNA TGTGCCAGCAGTTATATCCGGGGTACCAAAAACATTCAGTACTTC. The chain employs TRBV2 and TRBJ2-4, with D perhaps TRBD2 (5 bases). This CDR3 is 15 amino acids long. The V end lost 5 bases, the J end lost 2 bases, and 13 bases lay between the germline ends. Germline V gene data show CDR1 as SNHLY and CDR2 as FYNNEI.

The rearrangement links TRBV4-2 to TRBJ1-1; TRBD1 is a possible D gene (5 bases). V was cut by 4 bases and J by 0 bases, with 9 bases left in between. This CDR3 is built from 14 residues. CDR1 is LGHNA, CDR2 YNFKEQ, per germline. The DNA for the CDR3 is TGTGCCAGCAGCCTGGGACGGGTGAACACTGAAGCTTTCTTT. Translated, it gives CASSLGRVNTEAFF.

This clonotype was recorded once. The CDR3 nucleotides read TGTGCCAGTATACAGGGGGCGGAGAACTACGAGCAGTACTTC. Amino acids: CASIQGAENYEQYF. The chain joins TRBV7-3 to TRBJ2-7, with 9 bases lining up with TRBD1. V dropped 9 bases and J dropped 3; count of bases not matched to a gene: 9. The CDR3 covers 14 residues. CDR1 is SGHTA and CDR2 is FQGTGA in the germline V gene.

This clonotype was counted a few times. The V gene is TRBV3-1, the J gene TRBJ2-1; TRBD2 agrees at 10 bases. Germline CDR1 reads LGHDT; CDR2 reads YNNKEL (reference sequence). Losses at the gene ends were 1 base for V and 6 bases for J; bases not matched to a gene: 3. This CDR3 spans 15 amino acids. CDR3 sequence: CASSQGSGGINEQFF. The CDR3 DNA reads TGTGCCAGCAGCCAAGGTAGCGGGGGGATCAATGAGCAGTTCTTC.